This is a list of T cell receptor beta chains from one sample in a study of blood T cell repertoires in COVID-19. The data were produced by immunoSEQ multiplex PCR, yet TCRdb's version contains in-frame clones alone and is incomplete. The table lists hundreds of thousands of clones, approximately 82% of them singletons. Material for sequencing was peripheral blood. These receptors were collected from a woman over 75 with acute or convalescent COVID-19. Both conserved end residues are part of each CDR3. The D gene is left open where the match is weak. The size field is filled for only some rows; it gives once, few, many or a size class.

TRBJ2-1,TRBV5-1,TRBD1,once,CASSWDRGNEQFF,TGCGCCAGCAGCTGGGACAGGGGTAATGAGCAGTTCTTC
TRBJ1-2,TRBV7-8,-,-,CASSLEAGGGRPNYGYTF,TGTGCCAGCAGCTTAGAGGCTGGGGGGGGCCGACCTAACTATGGCTACACCTTC
TRBJ2-2,TRBV29-1,-,-,CSVRHTNTGELFF,TGCAGCGTGCGGCACACGAACACCGGGGAGCTGTTTTTT
TRBJ1-1,TRBV9,-,-,CASSVGTVNTEAFF,TGTGCCAGCAGCGTAGGAACGGTGAACACTGAAGCTTTCTTT
TRBJ2-1,TRBV25-1,-,-,CASRGGAHNEQFF,TGTGCCAGCAGAGGGGGGGCCCATAATGAGCAGTTCTTC
TRBJ2-7,TRBV9,TRBD1,-,CASSVDQGAYEQYF,TGTGCCAGCAGCGTAGATCAGGGGGCCTACGAGCAGTACTTC
TRBJ2-1,TRBV4-1,TRBD2,once,CASSQDFGGFNEQFF,TGCGCCAGCAGCCAAGATTTCGGGGGGTTTAATGAGCAGTTCTTC
TRBJ1-5,TRBV6-5,-,-,CASSYGVGGNQPQHF,TGTGCCAGCAGTTACGGGGTGGGAGGCAATCAGCCCCAGCATTTT
TRBJ1-4,TRBV7-2,TRBD1,-,CASSLATGGGNEKLFF,TGTGCCAGCAGCTTAGCAACCGGAGGGGGCAATGAAAAACTGTTTTTT
TRBJ2-5,TRBV7-6,TRBD2,-,CASSLVGTSQETQYF,TGTGCCAGCAGCTTAGTGGGGACTAGCCAAGAGACCCAGTACTTC
TRBJ2-5,TRBV19,TRBD2,-,CASSMGTRGETQYF,TGTGCCAGTAGTATGGGGACTAGAGGGGAGACCCAGTACTTC
TRBJ2-7,TRBV5-6,-,-,CASSLVTGVEQYF,TGTGCCAGCAGCTTGGTTACGGGGGTCGAGCAGTACTTC
TRBJ1-2,TRBV6-5,TRBD1,-,CASSSHRGTATYGYTF,TGTGCCAGCAGTTCCCACAGGGGAACGGCGACCTATGGCTACACCTTC
TRBJ1-2,TRBV7-9,TRBD1,-,CASSPGQGANYGYTF,TGTGCCAGCAGCCCCGGACAGGGTGCTAACTATGGCTACACCTTC
TRBJ1-1,TRBV6-6,-,-,CASSSNSNTEAFF,TGTGCCAGCAGTTCCAACAGTAACACTGAAGCTTTCTTT
TRBJ2-3,TRBV5-4,TRBD2,-,CASSLAVGEGGTDTQYF,TGTGCCAGCAGCTTGGCCGTGGGGGAGGGTGGCACAGATACGCAGTATTTT
TRBJ2-7,TRBV30,TRBD1,-,CAWSPNRGEQYF,TGTGCCTGGAGCCCCAACAGGGGCGAGCAGTACTTC
TRBJ1-6,TRBV5-5,-,-,CASSSQGSSSYNSPLHF,TGTGCCAGCAGCTCCCAGGGATCGAGCTCCTATAATTCACCCCTCCACTTT
TRBJ2-1,TRBV11-3,-,-,CASSETSFNEQFF,TGTGCCAGCAGCGAGACTAGTTTCAATGAGCAGTTCTTC
TRBJ2-1,TRBV19,TRBD1,-,CASSTTGGSSEQFF,TGTGCCAGTAGCACGACAGGGGGCTCGAGTGAGCAGTTCTTC
TRBJ1-2,TRBV5-1,TRBD1,-,CASSLGQGNPGAYGYTF,TGCGCCAGCAGCTTGGGACAGGGGAACCCAGGGGCCTATGGCTACACCTTC
TRBJ1-1,TRBV6-5,-,once,CASRSQGGNTEAFF,TGTGCCAGCAGAAGCCAGGGAGGGAACACTGAAGCTTTCTTT
TRBJ2-1,TRBV11-3,TRBD1,few,CASSARGTGDYNEQFF,TGTGCCAGCAGCGCGCGCGGCACAGGGGACTACAATGAGCAGTTCTTC
TRBJ2-1,TRBV6-5,-,-,CASSYSAAAGRNEQFF,TGTGCCAGCAGTTACTCGGCGGCGGCAGGGCGCAATGAGCAGTTCTTC
TRBJ1-2,TRBV12-3/TRBV12-4,-,-,CASSFQGTNGYTF,TGTGCCAGCAGTTTCCAGGGAACTAATGGCTACACCTTC
TRBJ1-6,TRBV7-9,-,-,CASSSRQNLPLHF,TGTGCCAGCAGCTCCAGACAGAACCTCCCCCTCCACTTT
TRBJ1-6,TRBV5-1,TRBD1,once,CASSVGQLNSPLHF,TGCGCCAGCAGCGTGGGACAGCTGAATTCACCCCTCCACTTT
TRBJ2-7,TRBV7-3,TRBD2,-,CASSKLAGGPYEQYF,TGTGCCAGCAGCAAACTAGCGGGAGGGCCCTACGAGCAGTACTTC
TRBJ2-3,TRBV15,TRBD2,-,CATSERLSGLASSTDTQYF,TGTGCCACCAGCGAGCGACTTTCGGGACTAGCGAGTAGCACAGATACGCAGTATTTT
TRBJ1-2,TRBV7-3,-,-,CASSFSSNYGYTF,TGTGCCAGCAGCTTTTCTAGCAACTATGGCTACACCTTC
TRBJ1-2,TRBV3-1/TRBV3-2,-,-,CASSQPVYGYTF,TGTGCCAGCAGCCAACCAGTCTATGGCTACACCTTC
TRBJ1-2,TRBV19,TRBD1,-,CASSTSRGKNGYTF,TGTGCCAGTAGTACTAGCAGGGGGAAGAATGGCTACACCTTC
TRBJ2-7,TRBV6-6,TRBD2,-,CASSFMTSGPYEQYF,TGTGCCAGCAGTTTTATGACTAGCGGACCGTACGAGCAGTACTTC